These 29 T cell receptor beta chains came from one sample sequenced in a study of human T cells and chemical hapten exposure (dated by TCRdb to the early 2020s). Receptor amplification or capture employed RACE. Sequencing took place on a NextSeq 500. TCRdb's own reprocessing of the public reads used fastp at Q25 and MiXCR and kept productive beta chains. Each entry is one CDR3 protein sequence, shown with its most common DNA and genes. The sample records more than 85,000 distinct CDR3 sequences, roughly a tenth of which are singletons. The ten biggest clones cover about 3% of the sample. Explained via the paper, the time point label denotes: patch test 2, 6 weeks after DPC sensitization. The treatment or condition label corresponds to: therapeutic diphenylcyclopropenone sensitization with weekly scalp DPC. This specimen consisted of whole blood, obtained in connection with sensitization to the hapten diphenylcyclopropenone (DPC). The receptors here all came from a woman aged 40 to 50 with alopecia areata. Some clones in this sample may be carry-over from other donors' samples.

This clonotype was counted ten times or more. The chain couples TRBV10-3 to TRBJ2-2; the D call may be TRBD1 or TRBD2 (7 bases each). V was shortened by 3 bases and J by 1 base, with 15 bases between the two germline ends. This CDR3 has 17 residues. The germline CDR1 and CDR2 sequences are ENHRY and SYGVKD. CDR3 nucleotide sequence: TGTGCCATCAGTGACCTGGCGGGGGACAGGAACACCGGGGAGCTGTTTTTT. Translating gives CAISDLAGDRNTGELFF.

This clonotype came up a few times. This chain connects TRBV2 to TRBJ2-1; 11 bases are a match to TRBD2. CDR3 length: 15 residues. With V trimmed by 6 bases and J by 4 bases, 5 bases remained unmatched. Germline values: CDR1 SNHLY, CDR2 FYNNEI. This CDR3 is CASSVLAGGYNEQFF. The CDR3 coding sequence is TGTGCCAGCAGCGTGCTAGCGGGGGGATACAATGAGCAGTTCTTC.

This clonotype occurred many times. The J gene is TRBJ2-1, the V gene TRBV6-2 or TRBV6-3; D may be TRBD2 (5 bases). The CDR3 totals 13 residues. Germline CDR1 and CDR2: MNHEY and SVGEGT. V was pared by 5 bases and J by 6 bases, with 11 bases between. CDR3 nucleotides: TGTGCCAGCAGTCCGGACTCCCTCAATGAGCAGTTCTTC. It codes for CASSPDSLNEQFF.

This clonotype was observed many times. The V and J genes are TRBV6-2 or TRBV6-3 and TRBJ1-5; TRBD1 might be the D (5 bases). V was cut by 6 bases and J by 1 base, with 10 bases left in between. Germline assignment: CDR1 MNHEY and CDR2 SVGEGT. CDR3 length: 14 amino acids. The CDR3 region is CASRAGTSNQPQHF. The DNA of the CDR3 is TGTGCCAGCAGGGCCGGGACCAGCAATCAGCCCCAGCATTTT.

The rearrangement uses TRBV6-1 and TRBJ2-7; the match to TRBD1 covers 7 bases. There are 15 residues in the CDR3. Unmatched junction bases numbered 10, after V lost 7 bases and J lost 1 base. Germline loops: CDR1 MNHNS, CDR2 SASEGT. In DNA form, the CDR3 reads TGTGCCAGCACCCCGGACAGGTCCGCTTCCTACGAGCAGTACTTC. This sequence encodes CASTPDRSASYEQYF.

V gene TRBV6-5 combines with J gene TRBJ1-2, with D uncertain. CDR1 and CDR2 from the germline V gene are MNHEY and SVGAGI. The CDR3 totals 15 residues. Deletions cut 0 bases from V and 2 bases from J, with 10 bases between. This chain's CDR3 is CASSYSSQINYGYTF. CDR3 coding DNA: TGTGCCAGCAGTTACTCGAGCCAAATCAACTATGGCTACACCTTC.

The table lists this clonotype with a few counts. This chain links TRBV6-5 with TRBJ2-3, with 11 positions matching TRBD1. Germline V gene data show CDR1 as MNHEY and CDR2 as SVGAGI. Germline trimming cut 5 bases from V and 4 bases from J; bases unmatched to any gene: 11. The CDR3 consists of 17 residues. The CDR3 here is CASSRNRGTGGSDTQYF. DNA of the CDR3: TGTGCCAGCAGTCGAAATCGCGGGACAGGGGGGTCAGATACGCAGTATTTT.

To note about this clonotype: A much more abundant neighbour one base away suggests this may be a read error. The V gene is TRBV4-2, the J gene TRBJ2-4; no definite D call. With 0 bases removed from V and 2 bases from J, the gap between germline ends came to 11 bases. This CDR3 has 16 residues. Germline CDR1 is LGHNA and CDR2 is YNFKEQ. The CDR3 protein is CASSQDIVVSKNIQYF. The CDR3 DNA is TGTGCCAGCAGCCAAGATATAGTCGTTTCCAAAAACATTCAGTACTTC.

This sequence joins TRBV7-2 and TRBJ1-2; D is uncertain. Germline V gives CDR1 SGHTA, CDR2 FQGNSA. The V end was cut by 1 base, the J end by 9 bases, with 18 bases between. This CDR3 is 15 amino acids long. The CDR3, as DNA: TGTGCCAGCAGCTTAGATCGGGCACCGTTTTATAGCTACACCTTC. Protein sequence: CASSLDRAPFYSYTF.

The V gene is TRBV7-9, the J gene TRBJ2-3, with 8 bases identical to TRBD2. The germline gives CDR1 SEHNR, CDR2 FQNEAQ (reference sequence). Trimming removed 1 base from V and 10 bases from J; junction bases left unmatched: 7. The length of the CDR3 is 14 residues. CDR3 region: CASSLGQGLGSQYF. As DNA, the CDR3 is TGTGCCAGCAGCTTAGGCCAGGGACTAGGCTCGCAGTATTTT.

The sample holds many counts of this clonotype. The rearrangement links TRBV28 to TRBJ1-6, with 8 bases lining up with TRBD1. The CDR3 runs 16 residues. The germline gives CDR1 MDHEN, CDR2 SYDVKM. After removal of 6 bases from V and 1 base from J, the junction contained 5 bases not matched to a gene. Here the CDR3 reads CASSVTGGSYNSPLHF. The CDR3 coding sequence is TGTGCCAGCAGCGTAACAGGGGGGTCCTATAATTCACCCCTCCACTTT.

This clonotype has just a few counts. V usage is TRBV4-1 and J usage is TRBJ1-5; weak D call: TRBD1 (5 bases). The V end was cut by 3 bases, the J end by 10 bases, with 10 bases between. The length of the CDR3 is 12 residues. The germline gives CDR1 MGHRA, CDR2 YSYEKL. The CDR3 loop is CASSQIQGPQHF. The CDR3 DNA sequence: TGCGCCAGCAGCCAGATTCAGGGACCCCAGCATTTT.

This clonotype occurred many times. The chain is built from TRBV6-5 and TRBJ1-5, with D unclear. CDR3 length: 16 amino acids. CDR1 is MNHEY and CDR2 is SVGAGI in the germline V gene. V lost 5 bases and J 4 bases, leaving 18 bases between the germline ends. The CDR3 DNA sequence: TGTGCCAGCAGTCCGGGCTCCCCGGTCTTAAATCAGCCCCAGCATTTT. It translates to CASSPGSPVLNQPQHF.

The CDR3 loop is CASSFSYSNQPQHF. The CDR3 DNA reads TGTGCCAGCAGTTTTAGCTATAGCAATCAGCCCCAGCATTTT. V and J are TRBV6-6 and TRBJ1-5; no clear D. V dropped 4 bases and J dropped 0 bases, with 7 bases sitting between them. Germline V CDR1 and CDR2: MNHNY, SVGAGI (reference sequence). This CDR3 is 14 amino acids long.

The V gene is TRBV4-3, the J gene TRBJ2-4; the D gene could be TRBD1 or TRBD2 (5 bases each). The germline V gene encodes CDR1 LGHNA and CDR2 YSLEER. Trimming pared 0 bases from V and 6 bases from J, leaving 18 bases between. The CDR3 spans 17 residues. In DNA form, the CDR3 reads TGCGCCAGCAGCCAAGATAGCGCAGGGAATTACGGAAACATTCAGTACTTC. It specifies CASSQDSAGNYGNIQYF.

Many counts were recorded for this clonotype. CDR3 region: CASVMWGPNTGELFF. For the CDR3, the DNA is TGTGCCAGCGTCATGTGGGGGCCGAACACCGGGGAGCTGTTTTTT. The chain recombines TRBV9 with TRBJ2-2; D may be TRBD1 (6 bases). The CDR3 spans 15 residues. From germline, CDR1 is SGDLS and CDR2 YYNGEE. Trimming cost V 7 bases and J 0 bases, with 13 bases left between them. The entire variable domain, with the rest obtained from reference TRBV9 and TRBJ2-2, is as follows: DSGVTQTPKHLITATGQRVTLRCSPRSGDLSVYWYQQSLDQGLQFLIQYYNGEERAKGNILERFSAQQFPDLHSELNLSSLELGDSALYFCASVMWGPNTGELFFGEGSRLTVL.

There are many counts of this clonotype. The chain joins TRBV5-4 to TRBJ2-5; D perhaps matches TRBD1 (5 bases). There are 14 residues in the CDR3. Per the germline V gene, CDR1 is SGHNT and CDR2 is YYREEE (reference sequence). V dropped 0 bases and J dropped 2 bases, with 8 bases sitting between them. The CDR3 sequence is CASSLGQRQETQYF. The CDR3 DNA reads as TGTGCCAGCAGCTTGGGACAGCGTCAAGAGACCCAGTACTTC.

This chain joins TRBV11-2 and TRBJ1-1, with no clear D. This CDR3 spans 13 amino acids. Germline V gives CDR1 SGHAT, CDR2 FQNNGV. V lost 5 bases and J lost 1, with 8 bases in between. CDR3 bases: TGTGCCAGCAGCAAGTCAGGGAACACTGAAGCTTTCTTT. Its protein product is CASSKSGNTEAFF.

This clonotype appeared many times. The gene calls are TRBV11-2 and TRBJ2-1; unclear D gene. Germline CDR1 and CDR2: SGHAT and FQNNGV. V was shortened by 6 bases and J by 0 bases, with 12 bases between the two germline ends. The CDR3 consists of 15 residues. The CDR3 is CASRQGLGSYNEQFF. In DNA form, the CDR3 reads TGTGCCAGCAGGCAAGGGTTAGGCTCCTACAATGAGCAGTTCTTC. The whole variable domain, remainder taken from reference TRBV11-2 and TRBJ2-1, is EAGVAQSPRYKIIEKRQSVAFWCNPISGHATLYWYQQILGQGPKLLIQFQNNGVVDDSQLPKDRFSAERLKGVDSTLKIQPAKLEDSAVYLCASRQGLGSYNEQFFGPGTRLTVL.

This clonotype was recorded at least ten times. V is TRBV6-2 or TRBV6-3 and J is TRBJ1-5; the D gene is possibly TRBD1 (5 bases). From germline, CDR1 is MNHEY and CDR2 SVGEGT. Trimming left V 0 bases short and J 7 bases short, with 13 bases between. The CDR3 spans 15 residues. CDR3 in amino acids: CASSYSKRGEQPQHF. In DNA, the CDR3 is TGTGCCAGCAGTTACTCAAAACGGGGCGAACAGCCCCAGCATTTT.

This clonotype was seen a handful of times. The chain carries TRBV12-3 or TRBV12-4 and TRBJ1-2; D ambiguous. This CDR3 has 13 amino acids. Deletions cut 5 bases from V and 8 bases from J, with 15 bases between. The CDR3 sequence is CASSRRQKLGYTF. The CDR3 bases are TGTGCCAGCAGTCGCAGACAAAAATTGGGCTACACCTTC.

This clonotype was detected a few times. The chain recombines TRBV20-1 with TRBJ2-1; D gene ambiguous. The CDR3 totals 15 residues. The germline CDR1 and CDR2 sequences are DFQATT and SNEGSKA (reference sequence). V gave up 0 bases and J gave up 0 bases, with 9 bases separating them. The CDR3 DNA sequence: TGCAGTGCTAGAGAGCCATTGAGCTCCTACAATGAGCAGTTCTTC. It specifies CSAREPLSSYNEQFF.

This clonotype was detected a few times. V gene TRBV6-5 combines with J gene TRBJ2-1, with D possibly being TRBD1 (6 bases). Germline assignment: CDR1 MNHEY and CDR2 SVGAGI. The V and J ends lost 4 bases and 3 bases respectively, with 10 bases between them. This CDR3 has 14 amino acids. Here the CDR3 reads CASSFPGDYNEQFF. The CDR3 DNA sequence: TGTGCCAGCAGTTTCCCAGGGGACTACAATGAGCAGTTCTTC.

The chain joins TRBV30 to TRBJ1-1; the D gene is possibly TRBD1 (6 bases). CDR1 is GTSNPN, CDR2 SVGIG, per germline (reference sequence). This CDR3 contains 13 residues. Trimming removed 4 bases at V and 0 bases at J, with 9 bases between. The CDR3 is CAWTGHLNTEAFF. In DNA, the CDR3 is TGTGCCTGGACGGGACACCTGAACACTGAAGCTTTCTTT.

This chain uses TRBV28 with TRBJ2-1; D gene unclear. V was clipped by 8 bases and J by 4 bases, with 9 bases between them. The V gene's germline CDR1 is MDHEN and CDR2 SYDVKM. This CDR3 comprises 12 residues. The CDR3 is CASGTWYNEQFF. The CDR3 DNA follows: TGTGCCAGCGGTACGTGGTACAATGAGCAGTTCTTC.

Worth noting for this clonotype: A much larger clone differs from this one at a single base, so this may be a read error. As DNA, the CDR3 is TGTGCCAGCAGCCTGACGGGCCTAGCGTACTTCAATGAGCAGTTCTTC. Encoded protein: CASSLTGLAYFNEQFF. V is TRBV6-6 and J is TRBJ2-1, with a possible D match to TRBD2 (6 bases). The CDR3 sequence is 16 residues long. The germline gives CDR1 MNHNY, CDR2 SVGAGI (reference sequence). The ends were cut back, 6 bases at V and 6 bases at J, with 21 bases in the middle.

This chain uses TRBV18 with TRBJ1-5, with TRBD1 identical over 7 bases. Germline V CDR1 and CDR2: KGHSH, LQKENI. The CDR3 sequence is 14 residues long. Trimming cost V 4 bases and J 3 bases; bases outside gene matches: 3. DNA for the CDR3: TGTGCCAGCTCACAGGGGGCTAACAATCAGCCCCAGCATTTT. Translated, it gives CASSQGANNQPQHF.

This clonotype was counted only a few times. The chain has TRBV11-2 and TRBJ1-1, with TRBD1 as a possible D gene (6 bases). The germline V gene has CDR1 SGHAT and CDR2 FQNNGV. Trimming removed 6 bases from V and 4 bases from J, with 24 bases in between. This CDR3 has 17 amino acids. CDR3 amino acids: CASSLRSGEGGITEAFF. In nucleotides, the CDR3 is TGTGCCAGCAGTTTAAGGTCAGGGGAAGGTGGAATCACTGAAGCTTTCTTT.

There are a few counts of this clonotype. The DNA for the CDR3 is TGTGCCAGCAGTGGGGCCAGGGGCTATGGCTACACCTTC. Its protein is CASSGARGYGYTF. The gene calls are TRBV28 and TRBJ1-2; TRBD1 might be the D (6 bases). V dropped 5 bases and J dropped 4 bases, with 11 bases sitting between them. CDR1 is MDHEN, CDR2 SYDVKM, per germline. The CDR3 sequence is 13 residues long.